This T cell receptor beta chain comes out of a study of T cell clonality in common variable immunodeficiency. Germline CDR1 and CDR2: SGHNT and YYREEE (reference sequence). This CDR3 comprises 15 residues. V shed 3 bases and J 4 bases; nucleotides not matched to a gene: 7. General study findings and limits: CVID subjects had higher TCRbeta clonality than healthy controls, most marked in about a third.

Control and CVID samples contributed equal amounts of genomic DNA. Method: immunoSEQ multiplex PCR; TCRdb's copy keeps in-frame clones and lacks some. Listed here are around 29,000 clones without any singletons, the top ten holding almost 4.5%. At least ten counts were recorded for this clone. The antigen is undetermined. The sequence runs out 3 residues before the end of the CDR3; the remainder is reconstructed from the germline J gene. Sequences were obtained from peripheral blood mononuclear cells. The chain links TRBV5-4 to TRBJ2-7; 10 bases are shared with TRBD1. The TCR originated in a person aged 18-70 years in good health. The CDR3 here is CASSSRDRGPYEQYF. The CDR3 bases that were read are TGTGCCAGCAGCTCCCGGGACAGGGGACCTTACGAG.